This passage covers 26 T cell receptor beta chains from one sample sequenced in a study of T cell changes during pregnancy in multiple sclerosis. The table came from immunoSEQ multiplex PCR; TCRdb's copy has only in-frame clones and leaves some out. The sample comprises approximately 70,000 clones, 92% of which are singletons, and around 2% rests with the top ten. The sequencing here drew on peripheral blood, taken in the second trimester of pregnancy. These receptor sequences come from a female donor with multiple sclerosis, enrolled in a pregnancy study.

The J gene is TRBJ1-6, the V gene TRBV9, with TRBD1 identical over 8 bases. There are 15 residues in the CDR3. CDR1 is SGDLS and CDR2 is YYNGEE in the germline V gene. Unmatched junction bases numbered 4, after V lost 4 bases and J lost 4 bases. The CDR3 DNA follows: TGTGCCAGCAGCCCAGGGGGCAGGTATAATTCACCCCTCCACTTT. It yields the protein CASSPGGRYNSPLHF.

This chain joins TRBV6-6 and TRBJ1-4; D may be TRBD1 (6 bases). The V end was cut by 11 bases, the J end by 8 bases, with 18 bases between. The CDR3 totals 13 residues. Germline CDR1 reads MNHNY; CDR2 reads SVGAGI (reference sequence). The CDR3 sequence: CAGTGGADEKLFF. CDR3 sequence (DNA): TGTGCCGGCACTGGGGGGGCAGACGAAAAACTGTTTTTT.

The V gene is TRBV27, the J gene TRBJ1-2; perhaps TRBD1 as D (6 bases). Germline V gives CDR1 MNHEY, CDR2 SMNVEV (reference sequence). The length of the CDR3 is 13 residues. V lost 2 bases and J lost 4, with 8 bases in between. In nucleotides, the CDR3 is TGTGCCAGCAGTTTAAGAGGGGGCTATGGCTACACCTTC. Amino acids: CASSLRGGYGYTF.

In the case of this clone: At one boundary the junction diverges from the germline segment, which might be a read error. V and J are TRBV2 and TRBJ2-1; D call uncertain. The CDR3 runs to 11 residues. CDR1 and CDR2 from the germline V gene are SNHLY and FYNNEI. CDR3 residues: CASSEATRGIF. CDR3 DNA: TGTGCCAGCAGTGAAGCAACTCGAGGCATCTTC.

This chain joins TRBV30 and TRBJ2-3, with 8 nucleotides matching TRBD2. Germline-derived CDR1 and CDR2 are GTSNPN and SVGIG (reference sequence). The CDR3 loop spans 16 amino acids. V gave up 3 bases and J gave up 6 bases; unmatched junction bases: 14. The CDR3 spells CAWRGGKSGSWDTQYF. In nucleotides, the CDR3 is TGTGCCTGGAGGGGGGGGAAGAGCGGGAGTTGGGATACGCAGTATTTT.

The chain uses TRBV28 and TRBJ2-2; TRBD2 matches 9 bases. The CDR3 totals 20 residues. Germline loops: CDR1 MDHEN, CDR2 SYDVKM. After removal of 3 bases from V and 1 base from J, the junction contained 15 bases not matched to a gene. The CDR3 DNA reads as TGTGCCAGCAGTTTGGCGCTAGCGGGGAAACTATGGGGGAACACCGGGGAGCTGTTTTTT. Translated, it gives CASSLALAGKLWGNTGELFF. Looking up the rest from reference TRBV28 and TRBJ2-2 gives the full variable domain: DVKVTQSSRYLVKRTGEKVFLECVQDMDHENMFWYRQDPGLGLRLIYFSYDVKMKEKGDIPEGYSVSREKKERFSLILESASTNQTSMYLCASSLALAGKLWGNTGELFFGEGSRLTVL.

V is TRBV4-1 and J is TRBJ2-7; TRBD1 aligns across 7 bases. Per the germline V gene, CDR1 is MGHRA and CDR2 is YSYEKL. This CDR3 has 15 amino acids. Trimming removed 1 base from V and 4 bases from J; junction bases left unmatched: 7. The CDR3 DNA sequence: TGCGCCAGCAGCCAAGTGGTAGGGGGCAAGTACGAGCAGTACTTC. Its translation is CASSQVVGGKYEQYF.

V is TRBV5-6 and J is TRBJ1-1; no clear D gene. The V gene's germline CDR1 is SGHDT and CDR2 YYEEEE. This CDR3 region has 13 residues. V was shortened by 2 bases and J by 0 bases, with 5 bases between the two germline ends. The CDR3 bases are TGTGCCAGCAGCTTACTCATGAACACTGAAGCTTTCTTT. It is translated as CASSLLMNTEAFF.

The chain has TRBV7-2 and TRBJ2-1; 7 bases match TRBD2. Germline loops: CDR1 SGHTA, CDR2 FQGNSA. The CDR3 length is 14 residues. Trimming took 0 bases from V and 13 from J; bases not matched to a gene: 9. The CDR3 nucleotides read TGTGCCAGCAGCTTAGCCACCGGGGGGTTGGTACAGTTCTTC. Protein: CASSLATGGLVQFF.

The chain is built from TRBV19 and TRBJ2-1; D is possibly TRBD1 (6 bases). V was trimmed by 8 bases and J by 1 base, leaving 21 bases between them. This CDR3 has 17 amino acids. From germline, CDR1 is LNHDA and CDR2 SQIVND (reference sequence). This CDR3 reads CASASMWAQGSYNEQFF. In DNA, the CDR3 is TGTGCCAGTGCTTCCATGTGGGCTCAGGGGTCCTACAATGAGCAGTTCTTC.

J is TRBJ1-6 and V is TRBV7-9, with unresolved D. Germline values: CDR1 SEHNR, CDR2 FQNEAQ (reference sequence). V was clipped by 3 bases and J by 8 bases, with 8 bases between them. CDR3 length equals 13 residues. CDR3 nucleotides: TGTGCCAGCAGCTTTCGCGAATATTCACCCCTCCACTTT. Encoded protein: CASSFREYSPLHF.

In nucleotides, the CDR3 is TGTGCCAGCAGCCTACTTATATCGACAGGGAGCGGCTACACCTTC. It specifies CASSLLISTGSGYTF. This chain joins TRBV5-6 and TRBJ1-2, with TRBD1 matching over 7 bases. The CDR3 runs to 15 residues. Germline V lookup: CDR1 SGHDT, CDR2 YYEEEE. The V gene end was trimmed by 4 bases and the J gene end by 8 bases; junction bases not matched to a gene: 14.

V gene TRBV5-1 combines with J gene TRBJ1-2; TRBD1 matches 11 bases. Germline CDR1 and CDR2: SGHRS and YFSETQ. The CDR3 is 14 amino acids. Trimming removed 4 bases from V and 4 bases from J; junction bases left unmatched: 3. CDR3 in DNA: TGCGCCAGCAGCACCGGACAGGGGGCCTATGGCTACACCTTC. Translated: CASSTGQGAYGYTF.

The chain couples TRBV11-2 to TRBJ2-3; 8 positions match TRBD2. Losses at the gene ends were 8 bases for V and 0 bases for J; bases not matched to a gene: 10. CDR1 and CDR2 (germline): SGHAT, FQNNGV. The CDR3 has 16 residues. The CDR3 DNA follows: TGTGCCAGCCGCAACGTAGCGGGGTCTAGCACAGATACGCAGTATTTT. It is translated as CASRNVAGSSTDTQYF.

For the CDR3, the DNA is TGTGCCAGCAGCCTTGGACAGGGATGGACCGGGGAGCTGTTTTTT. It translates to CASSLGQGWTGELFF. The V and J genes are TRBV7-3 and TRBJ2-2; 8 bases agree with TRBD1. Germline values: CDR1 SGHTA, CDR2 FQGTGA. This CDR3 has 15 amino acids. The ends lost 5 bases at V and 5 bases at J; junction bases unmatched: 7.

The sample holds one count of this clone. V gene TRBV6-5 combines with J gene TRBJ2-7; TRBD2 matches 7 bases. From germline, CDR1 is MNHEY and CDR2 SVGAGI. The junction had 2 bases not matched to a gene; V was cut back by 0 bases and J by 0 bases. CDR3 length: 15 residues. CDR3 bases: TGTGCCAGCAGTTACTCGTCTAGCGGCTCCTACGAGCAGTACTTC. Translating gives CASSYSSSGSYEQYF.

The chain recombines TRBV6-4 with TRBJ2-3, with 7 bases that match TRBD2. The CDR3 runs to 15 residues. The trim removed 5 bases at V and 0 bases at J, leaving 5 bases unmatched. Germline V gene data show CDR1 as MRHNA and CDR2 as SNTAGT. CDR3 protein: CASSTSAGSTDTQYF. DNA of the CDR3: TGTGCCAGCAGTACATCAGCGGGAAGCACAGATACGCAGTATTTT.

The CDR3 DNA is TGTGCCAGCAGCTTACTAGCGGGAGGCTTCGGTCCCCTCTACGAGCAGTACTTC. The encoded protein is CASSLLAGGFGPLYEQYF. This chain connects TRBV27 to TRBJ2-7, with 12 bases that match TRBD2. Trimming removed 6 bases from V and 3 bases from J; junction bases left unmatched: 15. The CDR3 sequence is 18 residues long. Germline V gives CDR1 MNHEY, CDR2 SMNVEV (reference sequence).

This clone has a single count. The V gene is TRBV5-6, the J gene TRBJ1-4, with 7 bases aligning to TRBD1. J lost 0 bases, V lost 8 bases, and 7 bases had no gene match. The CDR3 has 15 residues. Germline lookup yields CDR1 SGHDT and CDR2 YYEEEE. The CDR3 region is CASRQGWSTNEKLFF. The CDR3 DNA sequence: TGTGCCAGTCGACAGGGTTGGTCAACTAATGAAAAACTGTTTTTT.

The chain combines TRBV11-3 with TRBJ2-1; 7 bases match TRBD1. The trim removed 5 bases at V and 8 bases at J, leaving 3 bases unmatched. In germline, CDR1 is SGHNT, CDR2 YENEEA. The CDR3 runs to 12 residues. The CDR3 DNA sequence: TGTGCCAGCAGCCCGACAGGGTATGAGCAGTTCTTC. Its protein is CASSPTGYEQFF.

The chain couples TRBV5-6 to TRBJ1-1; D might be TRBD1 (6 bases). V dropped 1 base and J dropped 1 base, with 14 bases sitting between them. The CDR3 has 16 residues. Germline values: CDR1 SGHDT, CDR2 YYEEEE. The CDR3 region is CASSLSHGQSNTEAFF. CDR3 nucleotides: TGTGCCAGCAGCTTGAGTCACGGACAGTCGAACACTGAAGCTTTCTTT.

The chain recombines TRBV28 with TRBJ1-5; TRBD1 might be the D (5 bases). CDR1 and CDR2 (germline): MDHEN, SYDVKM. V lost 3 bases and J 1 base, leaving 10 bases between the germline ends. The CDR3 sequence is 15 residues long. CDR3 loop: CASSFPTASNQPQHF. The DNA for the CDR3 is TGTGCCAGCAGTTTCCCGACAGCGAGCAATCAGCCCCAGCATTTT.

CDR3 in DNA: TGTGCCAGTAGTATAGATACCGGGATTCGAACGCTGTTTTTT. It translates to CASSIDTGIRTLFF. This sequence joins TRBV19 and TRBJ1-4, with no clear D. The germline gives CDR1 LNHDA, CDR2 SQIVND (reference sequence). Trimming removed 0 bases at V and 14 bases at J, with 16 bases between. The CDR3 extends over 14 amino acids.

The CDR3 DNA reads TGTGCCAGCTCCCAGGGACTAGCGGGCGCGTACCAAGAGACCCAGTACTTC. It codes for CASSQGLAGAYQETQYF. The chain recombines TRBV18 with TRBJ2-5; 12 bases agree with TRBD2. Germline values: CDR1 KGHSH, CDR2 LQKENI. The CDR3 loop spans 17 amino acids. V trimming: 6 bases; J trimming: 0 bases; junction bases outside the gene matches: 8.

This clone is a singleton in its sample. The chain couples TRBV4-3 to TRBJ1-5, with D maybe TRBD1 (5 bases). V gave up 0 bases and J gave up 0 bases, with 6 bases separating them. Germline loops: CDR1 LGHNA, CDR2 YSLEER. The CDR3 runs to 15 residues. The CDR3 DNA reads as TGCGCCAGCAGCCAAGACAGGGCTAGCAATCAGCCCCAGCATTTT. Translating gives CASSQDRASNQPQHF.

J is TRBJ1-5 and V is TRBV19; 8 positions match TRBD1. CDR1 and CDR2 from the germline V gene are LNHDA and SQIVND (reference sequence). The V gene end was trimmed by 1 base and the J gene end by 1 base; junction bases not matched to a gene: 3. The CDR3 length is 16 residues. CDR3 in amino acids: CASSIAQGESNQPQHF. The DNA of the CDR3 is TGTGCCAGTAGTATAGCACAGGGGGAGAGCAATCAGCCCCAGCATTTT. Using reference TRBV19 and TRBJ1-5 for the parts outside the CDR3, the full variable domain is DGGITQSPKYLFRKEGQNVTLSCEQNLNHDAMYWYRQDPGQGLRLIYYSQIVNDFQKGDIAEGYSVSREKKESFPLTVTSAQKNPTAFYLCASSIAQGESNQPQHFGDGTRLSIL.